This TCR beta chain was identified during a study of cytomegalovirus exposure and HLA in healthy donors. Study-wide points: Altogether, 164 TCR beta chains were recorded as cytomegalovirus-associated. Testing in vitro showed a few CMV-associated chains specific for CMV antigens.

V was pared by 3 bases and J by 1 base, with 6 bases of the junction left unmatched. CDR1 MNHEY and CDR2 SMNVEV come from the germline V gene (reference sequence). There are 16 residues in the CDR3. It was with 60 Vbeta and 13 Jbeta primers that the PCR ran. Sequencing used immunoSEQ multiplex PCR; TCRdb keeps in-frame clones, though not all of them. This table holds 90,000 to 110,000 clones, around 75% found once. Notes on this clone: Its antigen is currently unknown.

V usage is TRBV27 and J usage is TRBJ2-1; 7 bases align to TRBD1. Sequenced sample: PBMCs. The origin of this receptor is a man aged 30-40 years in good health and CMV-seronegative. This CDR3 is CASSFQGVQSYNEQFF. As DNA, the CDR3 is TGTGCCAGCAGTTTCCAGGGGGTCCAATCCTACAATGAGCAGTTCTTC.